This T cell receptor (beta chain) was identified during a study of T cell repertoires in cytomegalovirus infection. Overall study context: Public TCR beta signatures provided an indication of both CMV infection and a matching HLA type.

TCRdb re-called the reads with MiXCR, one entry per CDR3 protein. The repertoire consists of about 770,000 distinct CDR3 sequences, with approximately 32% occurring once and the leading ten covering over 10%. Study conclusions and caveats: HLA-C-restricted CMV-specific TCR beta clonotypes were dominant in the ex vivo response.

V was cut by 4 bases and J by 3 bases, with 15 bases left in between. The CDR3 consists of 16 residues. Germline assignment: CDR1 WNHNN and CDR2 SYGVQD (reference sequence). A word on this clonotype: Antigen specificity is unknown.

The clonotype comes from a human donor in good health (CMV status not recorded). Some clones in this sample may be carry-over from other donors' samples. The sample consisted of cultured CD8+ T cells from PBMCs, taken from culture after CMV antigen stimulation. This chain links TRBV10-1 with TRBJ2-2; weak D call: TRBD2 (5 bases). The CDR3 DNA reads TGCGCCAGCAGTGCTACCACCGGGATTTACACCGGGGAGCTGTTTTTT. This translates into CASSATTGIYTGELFF.